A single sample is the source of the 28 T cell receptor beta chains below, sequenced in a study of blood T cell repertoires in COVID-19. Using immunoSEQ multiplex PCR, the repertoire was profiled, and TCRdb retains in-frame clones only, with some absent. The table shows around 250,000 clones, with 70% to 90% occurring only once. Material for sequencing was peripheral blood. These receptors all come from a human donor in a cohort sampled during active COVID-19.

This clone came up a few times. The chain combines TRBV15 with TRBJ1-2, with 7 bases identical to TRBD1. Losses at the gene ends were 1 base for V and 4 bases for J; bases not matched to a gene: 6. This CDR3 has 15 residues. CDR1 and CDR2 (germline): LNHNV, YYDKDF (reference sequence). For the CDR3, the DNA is TGTGCCACCAGCAGAGGACAGGGAAGAGTCTATGGCTACACCTTC. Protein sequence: CATSRGQGRVYGYTF.

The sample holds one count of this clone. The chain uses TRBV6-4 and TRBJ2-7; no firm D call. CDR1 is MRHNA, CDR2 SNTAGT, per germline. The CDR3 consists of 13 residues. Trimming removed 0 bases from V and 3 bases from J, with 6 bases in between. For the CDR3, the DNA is TGTGCCAGCAGTGACTCGTTCGGCTACGAGCAGTACTTC. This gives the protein CASSDSFGYEQYF.

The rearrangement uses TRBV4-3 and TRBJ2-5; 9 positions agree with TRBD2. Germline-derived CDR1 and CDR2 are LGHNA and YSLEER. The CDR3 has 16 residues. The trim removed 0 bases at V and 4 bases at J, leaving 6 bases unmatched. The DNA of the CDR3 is TGCGCCAGCAGCCAAGATGGGGTAGCGGGGGTAGAGACCCAGTACTTC. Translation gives CASSQDGVAGVETQYF.

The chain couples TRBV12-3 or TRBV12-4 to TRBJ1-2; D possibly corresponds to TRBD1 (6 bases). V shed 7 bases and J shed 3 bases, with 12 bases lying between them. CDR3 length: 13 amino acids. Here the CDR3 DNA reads TGTGCCAGCACCATGAACAGGGACTATGGCTACACCTTC. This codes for CASTMNRDYGYTF.

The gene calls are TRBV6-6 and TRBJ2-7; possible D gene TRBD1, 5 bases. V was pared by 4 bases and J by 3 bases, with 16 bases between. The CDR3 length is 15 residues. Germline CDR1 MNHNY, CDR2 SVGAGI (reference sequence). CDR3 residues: CASSFSGQRNYEQYF. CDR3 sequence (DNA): TGTGCCAGCAGTTTTTCAGGGCAGAGGAACTACGAGCAGTACTTC.

Here the CDR3 reads CASSLGLAGASTDTQYF. The CDR3 DNA reads as TGCGCCAGCAGCTTGGGACTAGCGGGGGCGAGCACAGATACGCAGTATTTT. V usage is TRBV5-1 and J usage is TRBJ2-3, with TRBD2 matching 12 bases. CDR1 is SGHRS, CDR2 YFSETQ, per germline. The CDR3 totals 17 residues. The V segment lost 0 bases and the J segment 0 bases; nucleotides outside the gene matches: 2.

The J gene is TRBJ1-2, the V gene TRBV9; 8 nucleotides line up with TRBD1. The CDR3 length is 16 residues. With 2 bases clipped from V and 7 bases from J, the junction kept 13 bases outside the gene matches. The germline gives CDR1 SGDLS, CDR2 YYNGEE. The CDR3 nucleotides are TGTGCCAGCAGCGTCTTTTCAGGGGGCATTGGGGGTGGCTACACCTTC. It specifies CASSVFSGGIGGGYTF.

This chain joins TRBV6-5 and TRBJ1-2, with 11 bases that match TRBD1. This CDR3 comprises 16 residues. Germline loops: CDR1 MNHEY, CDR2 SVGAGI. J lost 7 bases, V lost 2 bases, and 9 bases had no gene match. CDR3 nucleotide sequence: TGTGCCAGCAGTTACCTCCAGGGACAGGGGGTCCCTGGCTACACCTTC. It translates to CASSYLQGQGVPGYTF.

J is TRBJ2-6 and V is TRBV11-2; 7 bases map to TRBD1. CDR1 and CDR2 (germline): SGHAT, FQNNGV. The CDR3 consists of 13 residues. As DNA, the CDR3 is TGTGCAGGGGGCTCGGCTGGGGCCAACGTCCTGACTTTC. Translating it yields CAGGSAGANVLTF.

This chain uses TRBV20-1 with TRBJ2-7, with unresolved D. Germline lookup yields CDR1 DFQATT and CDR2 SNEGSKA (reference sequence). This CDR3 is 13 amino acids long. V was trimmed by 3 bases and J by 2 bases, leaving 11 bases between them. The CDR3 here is CSASQRITYEQYF. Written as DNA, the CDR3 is TGCAGTGCTAGTCAGCGAATTACCTACGAGCAGTACTTC.

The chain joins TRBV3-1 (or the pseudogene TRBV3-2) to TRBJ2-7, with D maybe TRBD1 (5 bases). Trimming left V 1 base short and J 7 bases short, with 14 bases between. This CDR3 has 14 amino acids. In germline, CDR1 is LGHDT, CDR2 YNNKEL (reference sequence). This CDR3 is CASSQVQGGREQYF. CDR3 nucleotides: TGTGCCAGCAGCCAAGTGCAGGGCGGCAGAGAGCAGTACTTC.

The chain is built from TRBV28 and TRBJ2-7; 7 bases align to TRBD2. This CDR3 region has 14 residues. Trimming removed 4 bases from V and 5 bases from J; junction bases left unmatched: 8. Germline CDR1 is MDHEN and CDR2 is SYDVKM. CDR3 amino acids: CASSSNSGMDEQYF. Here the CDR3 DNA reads TGTGCCAGCAGTTCCAACAGCGGGATGGACGAGCAGTACTTC.

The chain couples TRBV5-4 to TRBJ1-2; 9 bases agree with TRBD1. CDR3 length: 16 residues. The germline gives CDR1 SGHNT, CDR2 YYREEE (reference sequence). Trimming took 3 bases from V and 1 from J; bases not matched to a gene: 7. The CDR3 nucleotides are TGTGCCAGCAGCTCGGGACAGGGCCGGGGTAACTATGGCTACACCTTC. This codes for CASSSGQGRGNYGYTF.

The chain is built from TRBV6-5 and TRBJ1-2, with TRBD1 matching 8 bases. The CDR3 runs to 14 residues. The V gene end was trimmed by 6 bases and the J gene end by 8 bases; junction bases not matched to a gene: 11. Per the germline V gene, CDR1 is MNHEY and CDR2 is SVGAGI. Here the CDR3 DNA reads TGTGCCAGCAGACCTACAGGGGGGGAAAGGGGCTACACCTTC. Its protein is CASRPTGGERGYTF.

CDR3 in DNA: TGTGCCAGCAGCGTCCGGGGGGGGACCCAGTACTTC. Protein product: CASSVRGGTQYF. V gene TRBV6-4 combines with J gene TRBJ2-5; TRBD2 agrees at 8 bases. This CDR3 is built from 12 residues. The V gene end was trimmed by 6 bases and the J gene end by 7 bases; junction bases not matched to a gene: 4. The germline gives CDR1 MRHNA, CDR2 SNTAGT.

The CDR3 DNA follows: TGTGCCAGCAGCCGTTGGGGGCAGGGAGACTATGGCTACACCTTC. Amino acid sequence: CASSRWGQGDYGYTF. The chain uses TRBV5-6 and TRBJ1-2; maybe TRBD1 (6 bases). Germline-derived CDR1 and CDR2 are SGHDT and YYEEEE. The ends were cut back, 4 bases at V and 3 bases at J, with 16 bases in the middle. CDR3 size: 15 residues.

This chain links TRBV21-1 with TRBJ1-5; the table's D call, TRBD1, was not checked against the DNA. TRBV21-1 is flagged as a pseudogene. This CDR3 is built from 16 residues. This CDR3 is CASSKQQGGGNQPQHF. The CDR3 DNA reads TGTGCCAGCAGCAAGCAACAGGGGGGAGGCAATCAGCCCCAGCATTTT.

CDR3 nucleotide sequence: TGTGCCAGCAGCACGGGGCAGGGGGGTCTCAACACTGAAGCTTTCTTT. As protein: CASSTGQGGLNTEAFF. This rearrangement joins TRBV9 to TRBJ1-1; 7 nucleotides match TRBD1. V lost 4 bases, J lost 2 bases, and 11 bases stayed unmatched. The CDR3 totals 16 residues. In germline, CDR1 is SGDLS, CDR2 YYNGEE. The variable domain in full, completed from reference TRBV9 and TRBJ1-1, reads DSGVTQTPKHLITATGQRVTLRCSPRSGDLSVYWYQQSLDQGLQFLIQYYNGEERAKGNILERFSAQQFPDLHSELNLSSLELGDSALYFCASSTGQGGLNTEAFFGQGTRLTVV.

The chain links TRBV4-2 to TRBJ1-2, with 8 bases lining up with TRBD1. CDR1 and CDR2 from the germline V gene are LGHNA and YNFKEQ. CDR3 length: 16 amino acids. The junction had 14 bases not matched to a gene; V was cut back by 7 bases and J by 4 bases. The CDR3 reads CASTASPGQGFYGYTF. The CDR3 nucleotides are TGTGCCAGCACCGCGAGCCCTGGACAGGGTTTCTATGGCTACACCTTC.

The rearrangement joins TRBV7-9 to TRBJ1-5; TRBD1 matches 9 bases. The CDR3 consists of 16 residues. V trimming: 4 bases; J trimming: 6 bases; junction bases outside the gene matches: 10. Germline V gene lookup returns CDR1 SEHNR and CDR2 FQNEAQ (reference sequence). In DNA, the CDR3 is TGTGCCAGCAGCTATTGGGGACAGGGAAGAAGTCAGCCCCAGCATTTT. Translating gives CASSYWGQGRSQPQHF.

CDR3 in DNA: TGCGCCAGCAGCCAGAATCCCGCAGGGTTCACCATATATTTT. Amino acids: CASSQNPAGFTIYF. The rearrangement links TRBV4-3 to TRBJ1-3; D might be TRBD1 (5 bases). Trimming took off 3 bases at V and 9 bases at J, with 15 bases between the two ends. Germline V gives CDR1 LGHNA, CDR2 YSLEER. The CDR3 length is 14 residues.

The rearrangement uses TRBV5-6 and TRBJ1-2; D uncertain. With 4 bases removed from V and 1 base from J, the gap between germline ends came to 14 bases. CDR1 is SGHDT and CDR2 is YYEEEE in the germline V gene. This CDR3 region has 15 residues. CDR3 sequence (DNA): TGTGCCAGCAGCCTGACCGGAGGATTTAACTATGGCTACACCTTC. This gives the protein CASSLTGGFNYGYTF. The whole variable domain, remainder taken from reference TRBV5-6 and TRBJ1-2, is DAGVTQSPTHLIKTRGQQVTLRCSPKSGHDTVSWYQQALGQGPQFIFQYYEEEERQRGNFPDRFSGHQFPNYSSELNVNALLLGDSALYLCASSLTGGFNYGYTFGSGTRLTVV.

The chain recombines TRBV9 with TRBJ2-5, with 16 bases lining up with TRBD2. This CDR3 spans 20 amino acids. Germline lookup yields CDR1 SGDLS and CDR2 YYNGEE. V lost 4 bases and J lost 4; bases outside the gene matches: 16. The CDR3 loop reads CASSPRPGLAGGPVSETQYF. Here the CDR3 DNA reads TGTGCCAGCAGCCCGCGTCCGGGACTAGCGGGGGGGCCAGTTTCAGAGACCCAGTACTTC.

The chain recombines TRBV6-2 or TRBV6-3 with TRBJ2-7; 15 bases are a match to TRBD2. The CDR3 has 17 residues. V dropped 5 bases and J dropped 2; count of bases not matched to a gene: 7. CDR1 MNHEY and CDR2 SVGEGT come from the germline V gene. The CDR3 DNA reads TGTGCCAGCAGTCCCGGACTAGCGGGGGGGCTGACCTACGAGCAGTACTTC. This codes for CASSPGLAGGLTYEQYF.

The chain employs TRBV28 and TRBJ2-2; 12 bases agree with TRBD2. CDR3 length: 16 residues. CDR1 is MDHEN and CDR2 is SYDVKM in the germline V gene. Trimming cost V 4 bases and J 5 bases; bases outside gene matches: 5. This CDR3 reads CASSSPSGRGTGELFF. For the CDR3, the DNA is TGTGCCAGCAGTTCCCCTAGCGGGAGGGGTACCGGGGAGCTGTTTTTT.

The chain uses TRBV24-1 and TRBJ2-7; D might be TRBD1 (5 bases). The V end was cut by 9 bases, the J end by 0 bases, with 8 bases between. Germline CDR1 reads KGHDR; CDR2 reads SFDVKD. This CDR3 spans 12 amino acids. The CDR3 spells CATSRDSYEQYF. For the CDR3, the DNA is TGTGCCACCTCCAGGGACTCCTACGAGCAGTACTTC.

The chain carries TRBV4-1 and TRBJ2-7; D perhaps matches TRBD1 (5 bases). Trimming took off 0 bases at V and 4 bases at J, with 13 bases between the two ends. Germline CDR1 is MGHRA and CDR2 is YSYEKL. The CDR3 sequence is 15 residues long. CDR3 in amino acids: CASSQDLAGRYEQYF. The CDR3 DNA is TGCGCCAGCAGCCAAGATTTGGCAGGGCGGTACGAGCAGTACTTC.

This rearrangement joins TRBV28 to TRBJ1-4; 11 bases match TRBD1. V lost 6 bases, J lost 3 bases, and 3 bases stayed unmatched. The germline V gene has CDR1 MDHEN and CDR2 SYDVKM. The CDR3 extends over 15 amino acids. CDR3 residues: CASRDRGPSNEKLFF. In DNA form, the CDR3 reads TGTGCCAGCAGGGACAGGGGGCCGTCTAATGAAAAACTGTTTTTT.